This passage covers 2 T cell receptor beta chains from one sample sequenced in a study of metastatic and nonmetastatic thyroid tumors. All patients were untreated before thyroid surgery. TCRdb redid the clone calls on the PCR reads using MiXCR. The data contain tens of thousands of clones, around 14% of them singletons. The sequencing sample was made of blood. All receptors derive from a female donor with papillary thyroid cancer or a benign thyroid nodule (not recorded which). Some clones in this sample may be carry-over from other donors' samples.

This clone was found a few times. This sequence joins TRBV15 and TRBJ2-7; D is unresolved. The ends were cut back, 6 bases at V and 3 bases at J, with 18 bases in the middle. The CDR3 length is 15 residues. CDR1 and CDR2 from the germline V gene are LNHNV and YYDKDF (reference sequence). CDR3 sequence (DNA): TGTGCCACCAGTAACCCGGGCAGCCCCGACTACGAGCAGTACTTC. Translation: CATSNPGSPDYEQYF.

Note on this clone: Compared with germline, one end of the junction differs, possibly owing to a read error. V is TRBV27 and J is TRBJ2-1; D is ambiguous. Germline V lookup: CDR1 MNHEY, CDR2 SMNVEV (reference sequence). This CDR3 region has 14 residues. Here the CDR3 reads CVSRRSVSTDEQFF. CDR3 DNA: TGTGTCAGCAGGAGATCTGTGTCAACCGATGAGCAGTTCTTC.